Below, one TCR beta chain is given with its context. The antigen is not known. Since no conserved phenylalanine or tryptophan closes the CDR3, a read error is the likely cause. No DNA is shown, since the ends of the CDR3 on it are uncertain; the CDR3 is the one TCRdb lists. This entry belongs to a study of read filtering for tumor transcriptome and immune sequencing. Turning to the study itself: 8 or 9 patients were R-ISS I, about 16 were R-ISS II, roughly 7 were R-ISS III.

Germline values: CDR1 MDHEN, CDR2 SYDVKM. The CDR3 totals 16 residues, both ends included. The library was built from around 0.4 ug RNA with molecular barcoded adaptors for alpha/delta and beta/gamma chains. One entry per CDR3 protein, called by TCRdb with MiXCR from the reads. This sample yields 39,000 or so distinct CDR3 sequences, of which about an eighth are seen a single time; about 29% belongs to the top ten. Study outcomes and limitations: Even smaller IR-seq throughput identified most shared clonotypes.

The clonotype originates from a donor over 35 with multiple myeloma. This chain links TRBV28 with TRBJ1-5; TRBD1 is the table's D call, not checked against the DNA. The sequencing sample was made of a population of CD138-negative cells sorted from bone marrow. The CDR3 reads CASSWGTGYSNQPQQL.